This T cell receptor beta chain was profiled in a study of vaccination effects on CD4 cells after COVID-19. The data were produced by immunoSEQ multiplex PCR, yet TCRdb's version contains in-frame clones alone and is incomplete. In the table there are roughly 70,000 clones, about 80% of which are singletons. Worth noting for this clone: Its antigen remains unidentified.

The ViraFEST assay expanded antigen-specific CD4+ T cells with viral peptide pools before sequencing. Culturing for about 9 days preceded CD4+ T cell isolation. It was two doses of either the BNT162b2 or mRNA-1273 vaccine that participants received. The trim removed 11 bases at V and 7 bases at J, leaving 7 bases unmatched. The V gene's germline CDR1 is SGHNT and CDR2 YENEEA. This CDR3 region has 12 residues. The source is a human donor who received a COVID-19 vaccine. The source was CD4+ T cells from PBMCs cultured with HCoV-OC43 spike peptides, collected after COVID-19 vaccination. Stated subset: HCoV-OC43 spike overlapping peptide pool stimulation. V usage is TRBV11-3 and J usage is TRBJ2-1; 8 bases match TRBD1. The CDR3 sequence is CASSRGRNEQFF. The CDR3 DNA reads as TGTGCCTCAAGCAGGGGGCGGAATGAGCAGTTCTTC.